The present entry profiles one T cell receptor beta chain with its context. Its antigen is unidentified. This specimen comes from a study of cytomegalovirus exposure and HLA in healthy donors. Study-wide results and limits: Per published accounts, TCR beta sequences correctly predicted the HLA-A and HLA-B alleles of most subjects. TRBV6-2, TRBV6-3 and some other V segments were unresolvable in 87-base-pair reads. Common viral pathogens were later found to be apparently linked to several of the most significant clusters. Researchers catalogued 164 TCR beta chains as cytomegalovirus-associated.

In the PCR, 60 Vbeta and 13 Jbeta primers were used. Clones were read by immunoSEQ multiplex PCR, and TCRdb kept only the in-frame ones, dropping some. Of 95,000 or so clones in the sample, over 70% are singletons; the top ten hold about 5%. The V gene's germline CDR1 is MNHEY and CDR2 SVGAGI. V dropped 2 bases and J dropped 5; count of bases not matched to a gene: 3. The CDR3 extends over 15 amino acids. This TCR derives from a woman aged 40 to 50 in good health and CMV-seronegative. J is TRBJ2-7 and V is TRBV6-5, with 13 nucleotides matching TRBD2. Sequenced: PBMCs. CDR3 DNA: TGTGCCAGCAGTTACGGGACTAGCGGGGCCGACGAGCAGTACTTC. This gives the protein CASSYGTSGADEQYF.